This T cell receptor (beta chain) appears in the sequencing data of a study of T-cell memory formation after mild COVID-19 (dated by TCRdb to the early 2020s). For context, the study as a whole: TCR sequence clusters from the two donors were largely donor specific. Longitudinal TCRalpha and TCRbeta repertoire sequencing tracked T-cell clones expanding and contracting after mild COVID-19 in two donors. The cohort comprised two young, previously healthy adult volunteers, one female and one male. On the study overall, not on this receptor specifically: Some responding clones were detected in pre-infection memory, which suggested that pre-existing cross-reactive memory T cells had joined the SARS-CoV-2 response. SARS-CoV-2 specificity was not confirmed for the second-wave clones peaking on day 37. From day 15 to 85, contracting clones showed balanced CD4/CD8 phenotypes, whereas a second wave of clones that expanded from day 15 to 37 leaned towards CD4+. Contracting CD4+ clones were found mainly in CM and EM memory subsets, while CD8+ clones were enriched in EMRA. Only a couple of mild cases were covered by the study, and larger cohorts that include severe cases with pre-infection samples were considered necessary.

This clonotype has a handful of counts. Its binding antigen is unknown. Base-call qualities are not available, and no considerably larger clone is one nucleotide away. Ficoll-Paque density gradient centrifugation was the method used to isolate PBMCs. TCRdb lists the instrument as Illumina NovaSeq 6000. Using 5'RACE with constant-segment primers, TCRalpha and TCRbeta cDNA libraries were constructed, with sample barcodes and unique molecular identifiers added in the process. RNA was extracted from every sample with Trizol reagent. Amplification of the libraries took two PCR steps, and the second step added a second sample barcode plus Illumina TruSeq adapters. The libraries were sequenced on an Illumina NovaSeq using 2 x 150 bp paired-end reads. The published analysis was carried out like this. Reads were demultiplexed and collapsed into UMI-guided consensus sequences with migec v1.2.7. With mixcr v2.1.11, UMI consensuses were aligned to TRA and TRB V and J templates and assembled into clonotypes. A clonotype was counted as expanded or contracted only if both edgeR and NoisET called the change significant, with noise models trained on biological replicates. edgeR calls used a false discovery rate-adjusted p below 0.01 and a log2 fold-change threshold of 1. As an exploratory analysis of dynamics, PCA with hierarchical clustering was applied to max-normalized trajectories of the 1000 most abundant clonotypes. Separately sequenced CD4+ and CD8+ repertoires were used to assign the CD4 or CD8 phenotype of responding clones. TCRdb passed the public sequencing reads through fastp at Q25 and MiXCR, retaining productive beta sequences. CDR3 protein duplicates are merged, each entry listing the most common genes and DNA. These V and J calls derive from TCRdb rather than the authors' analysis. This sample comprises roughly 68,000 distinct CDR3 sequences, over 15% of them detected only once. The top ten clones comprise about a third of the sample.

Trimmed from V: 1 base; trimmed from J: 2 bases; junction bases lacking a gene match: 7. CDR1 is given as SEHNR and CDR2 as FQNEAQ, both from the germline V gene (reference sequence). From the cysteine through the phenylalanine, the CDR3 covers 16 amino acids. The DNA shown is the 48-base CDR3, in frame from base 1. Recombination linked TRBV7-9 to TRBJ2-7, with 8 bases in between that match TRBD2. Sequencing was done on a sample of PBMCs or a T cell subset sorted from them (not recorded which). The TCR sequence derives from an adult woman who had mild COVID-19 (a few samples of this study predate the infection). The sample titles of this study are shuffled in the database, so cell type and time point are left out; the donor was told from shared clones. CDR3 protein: CASSLGPSGPAYEQYF. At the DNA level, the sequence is TGTGCCAGCAGCTTAGGACCTAGCGGGCCAGCCTACGAGCAGTACTTC.